This TCR beta chain was captured by sequencing in a study of shared clonotypes between healthy human individuals. Notes on the study in general: Memory subsets generally showed lower estimated richness than naive subsets.

On this clone itself: The antigen is undetermined.

Each sorted subset replicate got 200 ng genomic DNA, around 29,000 genomes. The protocol was immunoSEQ multiplex PCR, while the TCRdb copy is restricted to in-frame clones and leaves out a portion. The sample lists fewer than 2.5 million clones; more than 85% were seen once. This receptor was taken from a man aged 18-30 years in good health. Some clones in this sample may be carry-over from other donors' samples. The sequenced material came from naive CD4+ T cells from PBMCs. Indicated subset: CD45RA+ positively selected.

CDR3 DNA: TGTGCCAGTAGTTCCAATCGGGCTGGGACAGGAGGGGAAGCTTTCTTT. This codes for CASSSNRAGTGGEAFF. The V and J genes are TRBV19 and TRBJ1-1, with 8 bases identical to TRBD1. CDR3 size: 16 residues. Per the germline V gene, CDR1 is LNHDA and CDR2 is SQIVND (reference sequence). Germline trimming cut 5 bases from V and 8 bases from J; bases unmatched to any gene: 16.